One and the same sample provided the 24 T cell receptor beta chains below, sequenced in a study of regulatory T cells in long-lasting Graves disease. Sequencing libraries for TCR beta were prepared with iRepertoire HTBI primers and Arm-PCR of CDR3 regions. TCRdb analysed the multiplex PCR reads with MiXCR anew, one entry per CDR3 protein. The sample records a few hundred thousand distinct CDR3 sequences, roughly 13% being singletons. Stated time point: newly diagnosed GD, antithyroid drugs for less than 3 months. TCR sequences were obtained from RNA taken from PBMCs. This sample was also put to use in a study of T cells in Graves' hyperthyroidism and ophthalmopathy.

The specimen was peripheral blood mononuclear cells (PBMCs), collected at new diagnosis, from a patient treated with antithyroid drugs. The receptors were sampled from a man between 25 and 39 years old with Graves disease.

This clonotype was detected only a few times. The gene calls are TRBV19 and TRBJ2-7; 8 positions agree with TRBD2. V was pared by 5 bases and J by 4 bases, with 10 bases of the junction left unmatched. The CDR3 runs 15 residues. Germline V lookup: CDR1 LNHDA, CDR2 SQIVND (reference sequence). Written as DNA, the CDR3 is TGTGCCAGTAGTGTGAGCAGCGGGAGAGGGTACGAGCAGTACTTC. Amino acid sequence: CASSVSSGRGYEQYF.

The sample holds many counts of this clonotype. The V and J genes are TRBV7-2 and TRBJ2-2, with 7 bases aligning to TRBD2. The CDR3 spans 14 residues. The junction had 5 bases not matched to a gene; V was cut back by 5 bases and J by 5 bases. Germline-derived CDR1 and CDR2 are SGHTA and FQGNSA. CDR3 nucleotide sequence: TGTGCCAGCAGCGCTGGACTAGTTACCGGGGAGCTGTTTTTT. It specifies CASSAGLVTGELFF. Together with reference TRBV7-2 and TRBJ2-2, the CDR3 gives the full variable domain: GAGVSQSPSNKVTEKGKDVELRCDPISGHTALYWYRQSLGQGLEFLIYFQGNSAPDKSGLPSDRFSAERTGGSVSTLTIQRTQQEDSAVYLCASSAGLVTGELFFGEGSRLTVL.

This clonotype was counted many times. This chain connects TRBV7-3 to TRBJ2-1, with 7 bases aligning to TRBD1. Germline values: CDR1 SGHTA, CDR2 FQGTGA. The V and J ends lost 2 bases and 1 base, in that order; junction bases with no gene match: 8. The CDR3 has 17 residues. CDR3 sequence reads: CASSLLIVTGSYNEQFF. For the CDR3, the DNA is TGTGCCAGCAGCTTACTAATTGTGACAGGGTCCTACAATGAGCAGTTCTTC.

The sample holds a few counts of this clonotype. CDR3 loop: CSASDRGGDGIQYF. In DNA, the CDR3 is TGCAGTGCTAGCGACAGGGGAGGGGACGGCATTCAGTACTTC. The V and J genes are TRBV20-1 and TRBJ2-4; possible D gene TRBD1, 8 bases. Germline V lookup: CDR1 DFQATT, CDR2 SNEGSKA (reference sequence). The CDR3 is 14 residues long. Trimming cost V 3 bases and J 9 bases, with 18 bases left between them.

The chain joins TRBV10-3 to TRBJ1-4; unclear D gene. Trimming left V 5 bases short and J 8 bases short, with 15 bases between. This CDR3 spans 14 amino acids. Germline V lookup: CDR1 ENHRY, CDR2 SYGVKD. The chain's CDR3 is CAISSIDEEEKLFF. Here the CDR3 DNA reads TGTGCCATCAGTTCCATAGACGAGGAGGAAAAACTGTTTTTT.

This clonotype has just a few counts. The chain couples TRBV19 to TRBJ2-4; either TRBD1 or TRBD2 may fit D (6 bases each). Trimming left V 7 bases short and J 9 bases short, with 28 bases between. Germline values: CDR1 LNHDA, CDR2 SQIVND (reference sequence). This CDR3 contains 17 residues. CDR3 in amino acids: CASKGLALPTGAVIQYF. CDR3 in DNA: TGTGCCAGTAAGGGCCTCGCTCTCCCTACGGGGGCGGTCATTCAGTACTTC.

This clonotype appeared many times. The rearrangement links TRBV28 to TRBJ2-2; the D call may be TRBD1 or TRBD2 (5 bases each). V shed 5 bases and J shed 4 bases, with 14 bases lying between them. Germline assignment: CDR1 MDHEN and CDR2 SYDVKM. This CDR3 spans 15 amino acids. The CDR3 bases are TGTGCCAGCAGTCTTCGGGACCGGTCCACCGGGGAGCTGTTTTTT. Its protein product is CASSLRDRSTGELFF. Full variable domain (outside the CDR3, taken from reference TRBV28 and TRBJ2-2): DVKVTQSSRYLVKRTGEKVFLECVQDMDHENMFWYRQDPGLGLRLIYFSYDVKMKEKGDIPEGYSVSREKKERFSLILESASTNQTSMYLCASSLRDRSTGELFFGEGSRLTVL.

Points on this clonotype: A far more abundant clone sits one base away, making this likely a read error. This chain links TRBV27 with TRBJ2-7; unclear D gene. Germline V gene sequence: CDR1 MNHEY, CDR2 SMNVEV (reference sequence). The CDR3 is 16 residues long. The CDR3: CASSFQWPPPYNEQSF. CDR3 DNA sequence: TGTGCCAGCAGTTTTCAGTGGCCACCTCCTTACAATGAGCAGTCCTTC.

The chain recombines TRBV27 with TRBJ2-7; 7 bases map to TRBD2. The ends lost 10 bases at V and 3 bases at J; junction bases unmatched: 12. Germline V lookup: CDR1 MNHEY, CDR2 SMNVEV (reference sequence). This CDR3 is 14 amino acids long. The CDR3 nucleotides are TGTGCCACTACGAGGGGTGGGGGGGACTACGAGCAGTACTTC. As protein: CATTRGGGDYEQYF.

This clonotype was counted many times. The J gene is TRBJ1-2, the V gene TRBV7-2; 12 bases are shared with TRBD1. CDR3 length: 14 amino acids. CDR1 is SGHTA and CDR2 is FQGNSA in the germline V gene. V gave up 3 bases and J gave up 8 bases; unmatched junction bases: 4. CDR3 nucleotide sequence: TGTGCCAGCAGCTTGGGACAGGGGGCGAGGGGCTACACCTTC. It encodes CASSLGQGARGYTF. The whole variable domain, remainder taken from reference TRBV7-2 and TRBJ1-2, is GAGVSQSPSNKVTEKGKDVELRCDPISGHTALYWYRQSLGQGLEFLIYFQGNSAPDKSGLPSDRFSAERTGGSVSTLTIQRTQQEDSAVYLCASSLGQGARGYTFGSGTRLTVV.

This clonotype came up many times. The CDR3 DNA follows: TGCAGTGCTAGAGGCAGGTTCGAGCAGTACTTC. Protein product: CSARGRFEQYF. The chain has TRBV20-1 and TRBJ2-7, with D hard to call. V shed 1 base and J shed 6 bases, with 7 bases lying between them. Germline V gene lookup returns CDR1 DFQATT and CDR2 SNEGSKA (reference sequence). CDR3 size: 11 residues.

This clonotype has a count of ten or more. The chain combines TRBV27 with TRBJ2-3, with D possibly TRBD2 on 6 matching bases. CDR1 is MNHEY and CDR2 is SMNVEV in the germline V gene (reference sequence). Trimming shortened V by 3 bases and J by 7 bases, and 14 bases separated the two germline ends. This CDR3 is built from 14 residues. CDR3 sequence reads: CASSFRDSFNTQYF. The CDR3 DNA is TGTGCCAGCAGTTTCCGGGACTCTTTCAATACGCAGTATTTT.

The table lists this clonotype with a few counts. The chain employs TRBV3-1 and TRBJ2-1, with 12 positions matching TRBD1. J lost 9 bases, V lost 3 bases, and 12 bases had no gene match. The CDR3 length is 17 residues. Per germline, CDR1 LGHDT and CDR2 YNNKEL (reference sequence). CDR3 amino acids: CASSQGGRDRGRGEQFF. The DNA of the CDR3 is TGTGCCAGCAGCCAGGGGGGTAGGGACAGGGGGCGCGGTGAGCAGTTCTTC.

This clonotype was counted at least ten times. J is TRBJ1-4 and V is TRBV27; D gene unclear. This CDR3 is built from 13 residues. Trimming took off 5 bases at V and 8 bases at J, with 12 bases between the two ends. Germline loops: CDR1 MNHEY, CDR2 SMNVEV (reference sequence). This CDR3 reads CASSPYSGEKLFF. For the CDR3, the DNA is TGTGCCAGCAGTCCATACTCCGGGGAAAAACTGTTTTTT.

This clonotype was counted ten times or more. The chain carries TRBV6-1 and TRBJ1-1; D is undetermined. This CDR3 region has 14 residues. Germline CDR1 MNHNS, CDR2 SASEGT. The V and J ends lost 5 bases and 1 base respectively, with 11 bases between them. The CDR3 DNA follows: TGTGCCAGCAGTCCCGCACTGCAGAACACTGAAGCTTTCTTT. It is translated as CASSPALQNTEAFF.

This clonotype was found many times. The chain combines TRBV20-1 with TRBJ1-2, with D maybe TRBD1 (5 bases). The length of the CDR3 is 12 residues. V was trimmed by 3 bases and J by 6 bases, leaving 11 bases between them. CDR1 is DFQATT, CDR2 SNEGSKA, per germline (reference sequence). CDR3 in amino acids: CSARGVDDGYTF. The CDR3 DNA reads as TGCAGTGCTAGGGGGGTAGATGATGGCTACACCTTC.

This clonotype appeared a single time. Since a far larger clone is one base different, this is likely a read error. The chain recombines TRBV2 with TRBJ2-1; D is ambiguous. Judging by the DNA end, TRBJ2-3 fits better; the J call may be wrong. Germline-derived CDR1 and CDR2 are SNHLY and FYNNEI. The CDR3 totals 11 residues. CDR3: CASSERDMQYF. In DNA, the CDR3 is TGTGCCAGCAGTGAAAGGGATATGCAGTATTTT.

This clonotype was recorded a few times. V and J are TRBV7-9 and TRBJ1-4; D unclear. The CDR3 extends over 18 amino acids. In germline, CDR1 is SEHNR, CDR2 FQNEAQ (reference sequence). V shed 5 bases and J shed 0 bases, with 19 bases lying between them. CDR3 residues: CASSLGKVELATNEKLFF. In DNA form, the CDR3 reads TGTGCCAGCAGCCTTGGCAAGGTCGAACTTGCAACTAATGAAAAACTGTTTTTT.

The chain links TRBV2 to TRBJ2-3; 15 positions agree with TRBD2. The CDR3 covers 17 residues. V lost 6 bases and J lost 2; bases outside the gene matches: 6. Germline CDR1 reads SNHLY; CDR2 reads FYNNEI. In nucleotides, the CDR3 is TGTGCCAGCAGCCCCGGACTAGCGGGAGGGCCCACAGATACGCAGTATTTT. This codes for CASSPGLAGGPTDTQYF.

This clonotype was counted at least ten times. The chain uses TRBV24-1 and TRBJ2-2; D ambiguous. CDR3 length equals 14 residues. V lost 9 bases, J lost 4 bases, and 14 bases lay in between. Germline V gene lookup returns CDR1 KGHDR and CDR2 SFDVKD. The CDR3 bases are TGTGCCACCCCATCCGGGCATTGCACCGGGGAGCTGTTTTTT. Translation: CATPSGHCTGELFF.

The chain combines TRBV2 with TRBJ2-1, with 8 bases fitting TRBD1. Germline CDR1 and CDR2: SNHLY and FYNNEI. The CDR3 is 19 amino acids. Unmatched junction bases numbered 24, after V lost 6 bases and J lost 8 bases. The CDR3 spells CASSERTGTGLGGGDEQFF. The CDR3, as DNA: TGTGCCAGCAGCGAGCGGACAGGGACTGGCCTAGGAGGGGGCGATGAGCAGTTCTTC. The full variable domain, its missing parts supplied by reference TRBV2 and TRBJ2-1, is EPEVTQTPSHQVTQMGQEVILRCVPISNHLYFYWYRQILGQKVEFLVSFYNNEISEKSEIFDDQFSVERPDGSNFTLKIRSTKLEDSAMYFCASSERTGTGLGGGDEQFFGPGTRLTVL.

This clonotype was detected many times. DNA of the CDR3: TGTGCCAGCAGCCCAGACGCGGGGGTAGGACAGCCCCAGCATTTT. Protein product: CASSPDAGVGQPQHF. The chain couples TRBV7-9 to TRBJ1-5; a weak D match, TRBD1 (5 bases). Germline-derived CDR1 and CDR2 are SEHNR and FQNEAQ (reference sequence). The V end was cut by 5 bases, the J end by 7 bases, with 18 bases between. The length of the CDR3 is 15 residues.

A few counts support this clonotype. The genes are TRBV5-1 and TRBJ2-1; TRBD1 is a possible D gene (6 bases). Gene TRBJ2-5 matches the end of the DNA better, so the J call may be wrong. Germline loops: CDR1 SGHRS, CDR2 YFSETQ. The CDR3 is 16 residues long. The chain's CDR3 is CASSKMDSFLQETQYF. The CDR3 nucleotides read TGCGCCAGCAGTAAAATGGACAGCTTCCTCCAAGAGACCCAGTACTTC.

This clonotype was recorded many times. The chain links TRBV12-3 or TRBV12-4 to TRBJ2-6, with D uncertain. CDR3 length: 17 residues. V lost 4 bases and J 1 base, leaving 14 bases between the germline ends. CDR3 bases: TGTGCCAGCAGTTCGACTTTCCCGGCGTCTGGGGCCAACGTCCTGACTTTC. It encodes CASSSTFPASGANVLTF.